The 27 T cell receptor beta chains below come from one sample, sequenced in a study of shared clonotypes between healthy human individuals. Clones were read by immunoSEQ multiplex PCR, and TCRdb kept only the in-frame ones, dropping some. The data contain about 2.3 million clones, 85% to 95% of them singletons. Sequenced: naive CD4+ T cells from PBMCs. Subset described: CD45RA+ positively selected. Every receptor here comes from a man aged 18 to 29 in good health. Some clones in this sample may be carry-over from other donors' samples.

The V call is TRBV7-9, the J call TRBJ2-7; a weak D match, TRBD1 (6 bases). V lost 5 bases and J lost 4, with 21 bases in between. Germline assignment: CDR1 SEHNR and CDR2 FQNEAQ (reference sequence). The CDR3 runs to 16 residues. In DNA form, the CDR3 reads TGTGCCAGCAGCAGAACAGGGTCCGCAAGGCAGTACGAGCAGTACTTC. Its translation is CASSRTGSARQYEQYF.

The CDR3 DNA reads as TGTGCCAGCAGCTCAAGGTCCATCTCTACCTACGAGCAGTACTTC. It translates to CASSSRSISTYEQYF. This chain joins TRBV11-2 and TRBJ2-7, with D unclear. CDR1 SGHAT and CDR2 FQNNGV come from the germline V gene. Trimming cost V 4 bases and J 2 bases, with 15 bases left between them. The CDR3 sequence is 15 residues long.

This clone came up once. The gene calls are TRBV5-1 and TRBJ2-1, with TRBD2 matching 8 bases. This CDR3 has 16 residues. CDR1 SGHRS and CDR2 YFSETQ come from the germline V gene. J lost 4 bases, V lost 2 bases, and 8 bases had no gene match. The CDR3 DNA reads TGCGCCAGCAGCTTTGGGGGGACTAGGGTATACAATGAGCAGTTCTTC. Its protein is CASSFGGTRVYNEQFF.

The chain combines TRBV5-6 with TRBJ2-3; 9 positions agree with TRBD2. Germline assignment: CDR1 SGHDT and CDR2 YYEEEE. Trimming at V came to 0 bases and at J to 4 bases, leaving 3 bases not matched to a gene. The CDR3 extends over 15 amino acids. The CDR3 here is CASSLGGRAPDTQYF. The CDR3 DNA reads as TGTGCCAGCAGCTTGGGCGGGAGGGCCCCAGATACGCAGTATTTT.

The genes are TRBV18 and TRBJ2-3, with no clear D. Germline-derived CDR1 and CDR2 are KGHSH and LQKENI. The ends were cut back, 3 bases at V and 2 bases at J, with 12 bases in the middle. The CDR3 is made up of 15 amino acids. CDR3 amino acids: CASSPPRGNTDTQYF. As DNA, the CDR3 is TGTGCCAGCTCACCCCCGAGAGGAAACACAGATACGCAGTATTTT. The full variable domain, its missing parts supplied by reference TRBV18 and TRBJ2-3, is NAGVMQNPRHLVRRRGQEARLRCSPMKGHSHVYWYRQLPEEGLKFMVYLQKENIIDESGMPKERFSAEFPKEGPSILRIQQVVRGDSAAYFCASSPPRGNTDTQYFGPGTRLTVL.

For the CDR3, the DNA is TGTGCCAGCTCACCCCCGGGACTAGCGGCTCAAGGGCAGTTCTTC. This encodes CASSPPGLAAQGQFF. The chain couples TRBV18 to TRBJ2-1, with TRBD2 matching 11 bases. V lost 3 bases to trimming and J lost 12 bases; unmatched junction nucleotides: 10. The CDR3 spans 15 residues. In germline, CDR1 is KGHSH, CDR2 LQKENI.

V usage is TRBV7-9 and J usage is TRBJ2-7; no definite D call. The CDR3 has 18 residues. Germline values: CDR1 SEHNR, CDR2 FQNEAQ (reference sequence). The V gene lost 1 base and the J gene lost 0 bases, with 19 bases spanning the gap. CDR3 loop: CASSLEQGRSSNSYEQYF. CDR3 sequence (DNA): TGTGCCAGCAGCTTAGAACAAGGACGGAGCAGTAACTCCTACGAGCAGTACTTC. The full variable domain, in which reference TRBV7-9 and TRBJ2-7 provide the parts outside the CDR3, is DTGVSQNPRHKITKRGQNVTFRCDPISEHNRLYWYRQTLGQGPEFLTYFQNEAQLEKSRLLSDRFSAERPKGSFSTLEIQRTEQGDSAMYLCASSLEQGRSSNSYEQYFGPGTRLTVT.

The chain combines TRBV5-4 with TRBJ1-1; 11 nucleotides match TRBD1. Looked up from germline, CDR1 is SGHNT and CDR2 is YYREEE (reference sequence). CDR3 size: 16 residues. J gave up 8 bases and V 4 bases, and 13 bases lay outside the gene matches. CDR3 sequence: CASSPGGTGGTGEAFF. The CDR3 DNA sequence: TGTGCCAGCAGCCCCGGAGGGACAGGGGGGACCGGGGAAGCTTTCTTT.

This clone was counted a single time. The gene calls are TRBV10-1 and TRBJ2-3, with TRBD2 identical over 11 bases. Germline CDR1 is WNHNN and CDR2 is SYGVQD (reference sequence). CDR3 length: 16 amino acids. V lost 8 bases, J lost 1 base, and 8 bases stayed unmatched. CDR3: CASVGTSGGRTDTQYF. The CDR3 DNA sequence: TGCGCCAGCGTAGGTACTAGCGGGGGACGCACAGATACGCAGTATTTT.

V gene TRBV5-1 combines with J gene TRBJ1-1, with 7 nucleotides matching TRBD1. The junction had 15 bases not matched to a gene; V was cut back by 5 bases and J by 5 bases. CDR1 is SGHRS, CDR2 YFSETQ, per germline. The CDR3 is made up of 16 amino acids. The CDR3 bases are TGCGCCAGCAGATCGGCCCCTAGGGGGCTGGGGACTGAAGCTTTCTTT. It encodes CASRSAPRGLGTEAFF.

Points on this clone: The same CDR3 arises from other DNA sequences in this sample as well. The chain couples TRBV28 to TRBJ2-7; D possibly corresponds to TRBD1 (5 bases). CDR1 MDHEN and CDR2 SYDVKM come from the germline V gene. Trimming stripped 5 bases from V and 5 bases from J, with 10 bases between. The CDR3 contains 12 residues. CDR3 DNA sequence: TGTGCCAGCAGTCAGGGATCTCACGAGCAGTACTTC. Translated, it gives CASSQGSHEQYF.

This clone was picked up one time. The chain carries TRBV11-2 and TRBJ2-1; 8 positions agree with TRBD1. V dropped 4 bases and J dropped 7; count of bases not matched to a gene: 15. The CDR3 length is 17 residues. CDR1 is SGHAT and CDR2 is FQNNGV in the germline V gene. The CDR3 DNA reads as TGTGCCAGCAGCTCCACCCCGGACAGGGAGTTACGTAATGAGCAGTTCTTC. It is translated as CASSSTPDRELRNEQFF.

As for this clone: At one boundary the junction diverges from the germline segment, which might be a read error. CDR3 region: CASSLTAAQGTEAFF. In nucleotides, the CDR3 is TGTGCCAGCAGCCTAACAGCCGCCCAAGGCACTGAAGCTTTCTTT. This chain connects TRBV7-3 to TRBJ1-1; D is undetermined. Germline CDR1 and CDR2: SGHTA and FQGTGA. CDR3 length equals 15 residues.

The chain is built from TRBV7-3 and TRBJ2-3, with 8 bases fitting TRBD2. The CDR3 covers 16 residues. Germline assignment: CDR1 SGHTA and CDR2 FQGTGA. With V trimmed by 4 bases and J by 4 bases, 10 bases remained unmatched. CDR3 bases: TGTGCCAGCAGCTCCCAGGCGGGAGGTGGCGCAGATACGCAGTATTTT. Protein sequence: CASSSQAGGGADTQYF.

This chain uses TRBV11-2 with TRBJ1-1; D is undetermined. From germline, CDR1 is SGHAT and CDR2 FQNNGV. Trimming took 3 bases from V and 0 from J, leaving 8 bases between them. The CDR3 covers 14 residues. The CDR3: CASSFSTMNTEAFF. CDR3 nucleotides: TGTGCCAGCAGCTTTTCCACTATGAACACTGAAGCTTTCTTT.

The chain uses TRBV7-2 and TRBJ2-1; 9 bases fit TRBD2. Germline lookup yields CDR1 SGHTA and CDR2 FQGNSA. With 1 base clipped from V and 6 bases from J, the junction kept 10 bases outside the gene matches. CDR3 size: 17 residues. The CDR3 here is CASSLVGSSGNRNEQFF. In DNA form, the CDR3 reads TGTGCCAGCAGCTTAGTGGGGTCTAGCGGGAATCGCAATGAGCAGTTCTTC.

The chain is built from TRBV5-6 and TRBJ2-3; 9 bases are shared with TRBD1. Germline values: CDR1 SGHDT, CDR2 YYEEEE. There are 15 residues in the CDR3. J lost 6 bases, V lost 3 bases, and 8 bases had no gene match. The CDR3 loop reads CASSSDRGSLDTQYF. The CDR3 DNA reads TGTGCCAGCAGCTCGGACAGGGGCTCGTTGGATACGCAGTATTTT.

The chain recombines TRBV7-9 with TRBJ1-2; D remains unclear. In germline, CDR1 is SEHNR, CDR2 FQNEAQ (reference sequence). The CDR3 runs 14 residues. V lost 5 bases and J 0 bases, leaving 10 bases between the germline ends. The CDR3 DNA is TGTGCCAGCAGCCCCCAGGAAACTAACTATGGCTACACCTTC. Translating it yields CASSPQETNYGYTF.

V usage is TRBV27 and J usage is TRBJ1-1; D gene unclear. The V and J ends lost 5 bases and 4 bases respectively, with 14 bases between them. The germline V gene has CDR1 MNHEY and CDR2 SMNVEV (reference sequence). This CDR3 has 14 residues. The CDR3 region has the DNA TGTGCCAGCAGTCCCCACACCGGCTTCACTGAAGCTTTCTTT. Encoded protein: CASSPHTGFTEAFF.

The genes are TRBV29-1 and TRBJ2-1, with TRBD1 matching 9 bases. V shed 5 bases, J shed 1 base, and the junction held 6 bases outside the gene matches. The CDR3 runs to 15 residues. Germline values: CDR1 SQVTM, CDR2 ANQGSEA. The CDR3 region is CSVNWDRVSYNEQFF. CDR3 coding DNA: TGCAGCGTTAATTGGGACAGGGTTTCCTACAATGAGCAGTTCTTC.

The chain recombines TRBV7-6 with TRBJ2-1; TRBD2 agrees at 7 bases. This CDR3 has 15 residues. In germline, CDR1 is SGHVS, CDR2 FNYEAQ. Trimming took 5 bases from V and 5 from J; bases not matched to a gene: 9. Here the CDR3 reads CASSRFASGDNEQFF. CDR3 bases: TGTGCCAGCAGCCGCTTTGCCAGCGGGGACAATGAGCAGTTCTTC.

The V and J genes are TRBV2 and TRBJ2-2; 7 nucleotides align to TRBD1. J was trimmed by 4 bases and V by 7 bases; bases with no gene match: 9. The CDR3 loop spans 15 amino acids. Germline V lookup: CDR1 SNHLY, CDR2 FYNNEI. CDR3 sequence: CASNRDRVGTGELFF. The CDR3, as DNA: TGTGCCAGCAACCGAGACAGGGTAGGCACCGGGGAGCTGTTTTTT.

V usage is TRBV5-1 and J usage is TRBJ1-3, with TRBD1 matching over 8 bases. The V gene's germline CDR1 is SGHRS and CDR2 YFSETQ. V gave up 8 bases and J gave up 2 bases; unmatched junction bases: 9. This CDR3 region has 15 residues. CDR3 loop: CASSAGGIAGNTIYF. CDR3 bases: TGCGCCAGTTCGGCAGGGGGCATTGCTGGAAACACCATATATTTT.

This clone was observed a single time. The rearrangement links TRBV5-4 to TRBJ2-7, with a possible D match to TRBD1 (7 bases). This CDR3 region has 14 residues. Germline V gene sequence: CDR1 SGHNT, CDR2 YYREEE (reference sequence). Trimming took off 0 bases at V and 7 bases at J, with 14 bases between the two ends. The CDR3 nucleotides read TGTGCCAGCAGCTTGGCCAGGGCAGGGGGGGAGCAGTACTTC. Amino acids: CASSLARAGGEQYF.

J is TRBJ1-1 and V is TRBV2, with D tentatively TRBD1 (5 bases). Germline V gives CDR1 SNHLY, CDR2 FYNNEI. V gave up 10 bases and J gave up 1 base, with 16 bases separating them. The CDR3 length is 14 residues. CDR3 in amino acids: CATQVRQQNTEAFF. The CDR3 DNA follows: TGTGCCACCCAAGTGAGACAGCAGAACACTGAAGCTTTCTTT.

The chain carries TRBV12-2 and TRBJ2-3; TRBD1 is the table's D call, not checked against the DNA. TRBV12-2 is recorded as a pseudogene. CDR3 length: 17 residues. The CDR3 region has the DNA TGTGCAAGTCGCTTAGATAACCGGGACAGGGAATCTTATACGCAGTATTTT. Its protein product is CASRLDNRDRESYTQYF.

The chain joins TRBV5-1 to TRBJ2-7; 8 bases map to TRBD2. The CDR3 consists of 15 residues. Trimming at V came to 3 bases and at J to 0 bases, leaving 5 bases not matched to a gene. Germline assignment: CDR1 SGHRS and CDR2 YFSETQ. DNA of the CDR3: TGCGCCAGCAGCTGGGCGGGAGGAAACTCCTACGAGCAGTACTTC. Amino acids: CASSWAGGNSYEQYF.